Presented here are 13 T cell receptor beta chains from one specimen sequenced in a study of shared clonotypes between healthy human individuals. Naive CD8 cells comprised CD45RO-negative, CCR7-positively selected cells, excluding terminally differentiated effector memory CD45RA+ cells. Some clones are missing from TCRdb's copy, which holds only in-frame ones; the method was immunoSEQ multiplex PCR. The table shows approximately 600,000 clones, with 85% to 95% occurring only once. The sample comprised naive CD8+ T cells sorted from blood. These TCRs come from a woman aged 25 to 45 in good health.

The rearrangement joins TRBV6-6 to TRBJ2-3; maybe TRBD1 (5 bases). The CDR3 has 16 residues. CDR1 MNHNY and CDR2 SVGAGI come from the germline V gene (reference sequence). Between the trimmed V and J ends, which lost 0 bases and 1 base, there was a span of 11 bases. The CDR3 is CASSYSYDRGTDTQYF. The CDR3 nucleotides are TGTGCCAGCAGTTACTCGTACGACAGAGGCACAGATACGCAGTATTTT.

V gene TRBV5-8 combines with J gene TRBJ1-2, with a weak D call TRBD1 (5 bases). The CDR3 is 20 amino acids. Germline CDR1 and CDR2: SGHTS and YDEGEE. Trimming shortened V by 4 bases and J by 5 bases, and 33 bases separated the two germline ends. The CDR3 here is CASSRYTIRSNRDLKYGYTF. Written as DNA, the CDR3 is TGTGCCAGCAGCCGATACACGATCCGGTCAAACCGGGACCTAAAATATGGCTACACCTTC.

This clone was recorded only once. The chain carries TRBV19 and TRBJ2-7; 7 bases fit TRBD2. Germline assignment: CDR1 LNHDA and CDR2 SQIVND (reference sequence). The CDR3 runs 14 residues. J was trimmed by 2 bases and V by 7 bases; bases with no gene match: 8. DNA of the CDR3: TGTGCCAGTACGAGCGGGATCACTCCCTACGAGCAGTACTTC. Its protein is CASTSGITPYEQYF.

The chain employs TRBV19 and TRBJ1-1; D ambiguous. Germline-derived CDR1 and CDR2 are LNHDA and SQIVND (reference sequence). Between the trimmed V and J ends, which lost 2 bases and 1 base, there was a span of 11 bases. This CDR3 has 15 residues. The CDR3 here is CASSIYRNSNTEAFF. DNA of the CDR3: TGTGCCAGTAGTATATATCGGAACTCGAACACTGAAGCTTTCTTT.

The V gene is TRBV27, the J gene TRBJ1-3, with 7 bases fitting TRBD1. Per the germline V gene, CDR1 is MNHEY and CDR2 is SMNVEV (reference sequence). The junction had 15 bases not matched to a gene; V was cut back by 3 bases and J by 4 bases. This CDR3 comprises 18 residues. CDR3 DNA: TGTGCCAGCAGTTTCGGCCTAGCACCGGGACAGTCAGGAAACACCATATATTTT. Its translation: CASSFGLAPGQSGNTIYF.

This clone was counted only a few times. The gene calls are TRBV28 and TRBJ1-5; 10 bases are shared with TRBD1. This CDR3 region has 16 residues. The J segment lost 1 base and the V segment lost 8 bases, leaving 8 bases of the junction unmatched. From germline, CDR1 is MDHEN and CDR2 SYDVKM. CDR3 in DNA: TGTGCCAGCGGGGACAGGGGCGTTCCGAGCAATCAGCCCCAGCATTTT. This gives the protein CASGDRGVPSNQPQHF.

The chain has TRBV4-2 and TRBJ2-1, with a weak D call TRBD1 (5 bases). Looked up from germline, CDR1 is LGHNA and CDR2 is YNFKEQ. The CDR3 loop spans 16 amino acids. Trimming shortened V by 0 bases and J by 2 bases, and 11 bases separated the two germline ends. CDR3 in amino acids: CASSQDRLGAYNEQFF. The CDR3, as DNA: TGTGCCAGCAGCCAAGATCGTCTAGGGGCCTACAATGAGCAGTTCTTC.

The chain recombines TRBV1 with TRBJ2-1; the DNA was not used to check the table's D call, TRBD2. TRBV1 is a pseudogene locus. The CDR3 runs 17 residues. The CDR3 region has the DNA TGCACCAGCAGGGGGGGTAGCGGGAGGTTCGCCTACAATGAGCAGTTCTTC. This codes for CTSRGGSGRFAYNEQFF.

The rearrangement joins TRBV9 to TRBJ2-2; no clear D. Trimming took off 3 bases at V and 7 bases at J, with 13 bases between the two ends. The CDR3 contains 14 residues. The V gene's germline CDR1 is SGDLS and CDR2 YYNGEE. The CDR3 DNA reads TGTGCCAGCAGCGCGATACAAGGAAGCGGGGAGCTGTTTTTT. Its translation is CASSAIQGSGELFF.

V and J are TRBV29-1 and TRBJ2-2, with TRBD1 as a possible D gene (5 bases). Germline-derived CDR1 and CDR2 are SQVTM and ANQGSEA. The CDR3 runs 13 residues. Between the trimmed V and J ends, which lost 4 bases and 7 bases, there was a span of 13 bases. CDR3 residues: CSVGLGDDGELFF. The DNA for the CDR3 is TGCAGCGTTGGGCTAGGGGATGACGGGGAGCTGTTTTTT.

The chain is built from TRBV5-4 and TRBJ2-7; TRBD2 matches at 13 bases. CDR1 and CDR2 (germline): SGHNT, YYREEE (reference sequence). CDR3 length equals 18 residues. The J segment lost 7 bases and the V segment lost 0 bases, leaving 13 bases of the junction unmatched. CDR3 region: CASSLAGRLAGGRGEQYF. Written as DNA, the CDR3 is TGTGCCAGCAGCTTGGCCGGGCGACTAGCGGGAGGCAGGGGGGAGCAGTACTTC. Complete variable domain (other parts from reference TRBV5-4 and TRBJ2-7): ETGVTQSPTHLIKTRGQQVTLRCSSQSGHNTVSWYQQALGQGPQFIFQYYREEENGRGNFPPRFSGLQFPNYSSELNVNALELDDSALYLCASSLAGRLAGGRGEQYFGPGTRLTVT.

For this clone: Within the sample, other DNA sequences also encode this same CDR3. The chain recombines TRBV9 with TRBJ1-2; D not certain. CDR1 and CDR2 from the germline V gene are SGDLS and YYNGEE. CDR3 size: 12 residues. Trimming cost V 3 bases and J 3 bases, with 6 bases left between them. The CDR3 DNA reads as TGTGCCAGCAGCGGAAGGGACTATGGCTACACCTTC. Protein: CASSGRDYGYTF.

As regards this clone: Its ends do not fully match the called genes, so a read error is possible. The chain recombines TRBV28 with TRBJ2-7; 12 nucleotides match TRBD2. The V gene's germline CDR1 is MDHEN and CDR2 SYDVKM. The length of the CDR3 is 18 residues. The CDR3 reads CASSLLRTSGTLSFEQYF. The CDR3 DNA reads TGTGCCAGCAGTTTGTTGCGGACTAGCGGGACCCTCTCCTTCGAGCAGTACTTC.